Presented here are 2 T cell receptor beta chains from one specimen sequenced in a study of glioma-infiltrating T cells. The iRepertoire nested amplicon-rescue multiplex PCR amplified TCR alpha and beta CDR3s from RNA. Using its own MiXCR run on the multiplex PCR reads, TCRdb lists one record per CDR3 protein. Among about 190,000 distinct CDR3 sequences, roughly a third were seen once, and the ten largest hold around 20%. Material: glioma tissue, nonneoplastic brain tissue, or PBMCs (not recorded which). The origin of the receptors is a human donor with low-grade glioma or glioblastoma, undergoing nonglioma brain surgery, or in good health (not recorded which).

About this clonotype: A read error may be the cause here, since a much bigger clone is one base away. This chain joins TRBV7-9 and TRBJ2-5, with 10 bases fitting TRBD2. Germline loops: CDR1 SEHNR, CDR2 FQNEAQ (reference sequence). Trimming cost V 4 bases and J 2 bases; bases outside gene matches: 4. The CDR3 has 15 residues. The CDR3 protein is CASSSGSGRQETQYF. Written as DNA, the CDR3 is TGTGCCAGCAGCTCGGGTAGCGGGAGGCAAGAGACCCAGTACTTC. Full variable domain (outside the CDR3, taken from reference TRBV7-9 and TRBJ2-5): DTGVSQNPRHKITKRGQNVTFRCDPISEHNRLYWYRQTLGQGPEFLTYFQNEAQLEKSRLLSDRFSAERPKGSFSTLEIQRTEQGDSAMYLCASSSGSGRQETQYFGPGTRLLVL.

This clonotype was recorded a few times. The chain uses TRBV7-2 and TRBJ2-2; possibly TRBD2 for D (5 bases). CDR1 is SGHTA, CDR2 FQGNSA, per germline. With 2 bases removed from V and 1 base from J, the gap between germline ends came to 11 bases. The CDR3 consists of 16 residues. The CDR3 DNA reads as TGTGCCAGCAGCTTAAGGCGAGGGCGGAACACCGGGGAGCTGTTTTTT. Its protein product is CASSLRRGRNTGELFF.